Listed here are 6 T cell receptor beta chains from one sample, sequenced in a study of T cell repertoires in cytomegalovirus infection. For these TCRs, the target antigens are not known. A single record per CDR3 protein comes from TCRdb applying MiXCR to the reads. The sample lists roughly 180,000 distinct CDR3 sequences, less than 25% occurring once. The sequences come from CD8+ T cells from cultured PBMCs, collected from culture after CMV antigen stimulation. These receptors came from a human donor in good health (CMV status not recorded). Some clones in this sample may be carry-over from other donors' samples.

The rearrangement uses TRBV7-2 and TRBJ2-1, with D possibly TRBD2 on 5 matching bases. This CDR3 is 16 amino acids long. V was trimmed by 5 bases and J by 10 bases, leaving 24 bases between them. Looked up from germline, CDR1 is SGHTA and CDR2 is FQGNSA. CDR3 coding DNA: TGTGCCAGCAGCCCTAACGTAGGTCGGAGGTTCCGCGAGCAGTTCTTC. Protein sequence: CASSPNVGRRFREQFF.

The V and J genes are TRBV6-6 and TRBJ1-1, with a weak D call TRBD1 (5 bases). This CDR3 is 14 amino acids long. CDR1 and CDR2 (germline): MNHNY, SVGAGI (reference sequence). V was shortened by 0 bases and J by 5 bases, with 10 bases between the two germline ends. The CDR3 loop is CASSYSAGGTEAFF. The CDR3 DNA reads as TGTGCCAGCAGTTACTCGGCCGGGGGTACTGAAGCTTTCTTT.

The chain recombines TRBV4-1 with TRBJ1-2; 9 positions match TRBD1. The CDR3 covers 16 residues. With V trimmed by 0 bases and J by 7 bases, 9 bases remained unmatched. Germline V gene lookup returns CDR1 MGHRA and CDR2 YSYEKL. This CDR3 is CASSQEGGQGLGGYTF. In DNA, the CDR3 is TGCGCCAGCAGCCAAGAGGGGGGACAGGGTTTGGGTGGCTACACCTTC.

This chain connects TRBV6-5 to TRBJ1-1; the D is unclear. The CDR3 runs to 16 residues. Germline V gene lookup returns CDR1 MNHEY and CDR2 SVGAGI. The V gene lost 0 bases and the J gene lost 0 bases, with 11 bases spanning the gap. The chain's CDR3 is CASSYSVFTMNTEAFF. CDR3 bases: TGTGCCAGCAGTTACTCCGTTTTCACCATGAACACTGAAGCTTTCTTT.

This clonotype has more than one count but fewer than ten. This may stem from a read error, because a much larger clone lies one nucleotide away. CDR3 nucleotide sequence: TGTGCCAACAGCCCCGGTGGGCCGCACACCGGGGAGCTGTTTTTT. It specifies CANSPGGPHTGELFF. The chain has TRBV7-6 and TRBJ2-2; D is ambiguous. CDR3 size: 15 residues. Germline CDR1 and CDR2: SGHVS and FNYEAQ.

This clonotype has just a few counts. CDR3 loop: CASRVRDRGVEQYF. The DNA for the CDR3 is TGTGCCAGCAGAGTCCGGGACAGGGGGGTAGAGCAGTACTTC. The chain has TRBV11-2 and TRBJ2-7, with 11 bases matching TRBD1. This CDR3 spans 14 amino acids. Trimming took 6 bases from V and 7 from J; bases not matched to a gene: 8. The germline V gene has CDR1 SGHAT and CDR2 FQNNGV.